This TCR beta chain was captured in a study of response to subunit inactivated influenza vaccine (dated by TCRdb to 2017 to 2018). With respect to the entire study: To follow how T cells responded to a trivalent subunit inactivated influenza vaccine, the researchers relied on deep quantitative profiling of the T cell receptor repertoire. What the research found in general, with its limitations: According to the authors, only a limited number of new T cells may be recruited by each seasonal influenza vaccination.

Trimming accounts for 5 bases at V and 8 bases at J, while the number of junction bases matched to no gene is 11. The CDR3, from cysteine to phenylalanine, totals 14 residues. The entry retains the CDR3 DNA only, 42 bases that are in frame from base 1. CDR1 and CDR2 were assigned from the germline V gene (reference sequence) as PRHDT and FYEKMQ. The table lists this clonotype with a few counts. It has no known antigen specificity. Nothing much larger sits one base from this clone, and base qualities are not available. Library creation used RT-PCR. Sequencing relied on an Illumina HiSeq 2500. TCRdb passed the public sequencing reads through fastp at Q25 and MiXCR, retaining productive beta sequences. When rows share a CDR3 protein, they turn into one entry using the most common DNA and genes. Present in this sample are a few hundred thousand distinct CDR3 sequences, 20% to 25% of which were seen just once. The biggest ten clones account for about 9.4% of the sample.

The origin of this receptor is a man between 50 and 69 years old who received an inactivated influenza vaccine. Donor details come from another sample of the same person, matched by shared clones. The starting material was PBMCs from blood, obtained 21 months after vaccination. In this chain, TRBV13 is recombined with TRBJ1-2; 7 middle bases align to TRBD1. In nucleotide form, the sequence is TGTGCCAGCAGCAACGCAGGGGGAAAGGGGGGCTACACCTTC. Its protein product is CASSNAGGKGGYTF. Joined to the reference TRBV13 and TRBJ1-2 proteins, this CDR3 gives the full variable domain: AAGVIQSPRHLIKEKRETATLKCYPIPRHDTVYWYQQGPGQDPQFLISFYEKMQSDKGSIPDRFSAQQFSDYHSELNMSSLELGDSALYFCASSNAGGKGGYTFGSGTRLTVV.